A few counts support the clone carrying this T cell receptor (beta chain). Its specificity is unknown. Germline loops: CDR1 SGHAT, CDR2 FQNNGV. V shed 0 bases and J 8 bases; nucleotides not matched to a gene: 19. CDR3 length equals 19 residues. This entry comes from a study of T cell repertoires in cytomegalovirus infection. The study, taken as a whole, reports: The response measured ex vivo was dominated by TCR beta clonotypes (HLA-C-restricted and CMV-specific).

Each CDR3 protein gets one entry after TCRdb re-called the reads with MiXCR. Of some 680,000 distinct CDR3 sequences listed, about a third are singletons. Sequenced material: PBMCs. This sequence joins TRBV11-2 and TRBJ2-1, with TRBD2 matching 7 bases. The receptor comes from a human donor in good health (CMV status not recorded). Some clones in this sample may be carry-over from other donors' samples. The CDR3 nucleotides are TGTGCCAGCAGCTTAGATGATCTTCGTAACCCGCGGGAGTGGTATGAGCAGTTCTTC. Protein: CASSLDDLRNPREWYEQFF.